These 5 T cell receptor beta chains were sequenced from one sample in a study of monozygotic twins with cystic fibrosis. TCRdb keeps only in-frame clones here, not all; method: immunoSEQ multiplex PCR. The sample lists around 30,000 clones, approximately 90% occurring once. Sequenced: blood. These receptors were collected from a girl aged 2 to 10 with cystic fibrosis.

The V gene is TRBV9, the J gene TRBJ1-1; possibly TRBD1 for D (6 bases). The CDR3 is made up of 12 amino acids. CDR1 and CDR2 (germline): SGDLS, YYNGEE. V lost 7 bases to trimming and J lost 6 bases, with 13 bases between them. The DNA of the CDR3 is TGTGCCAGCTCGGCAGGGGAAGCTGAAGCTTTCTTT. Its translation: CASSAGEAEAFF. Drawing the rest from reference TRBV9 and TRBJ1-1, the complete variable domain is DSGVTQTPKHLITATGQRVTLRCSPRSGDLSVYWYQQSLDQGLQFLIQYYNGEERAKGNILERFSAQQFPDLHSELNLSSLELGDSALYFCASSAGEAEAFFGQGTRLTVV.

This chain links TRBV6-5 with TRBJ1-2; tentative D call: TRBD1 (5 bases). The CDR3 is 15 amino acids. The germline V gene has CDR1 MNHEY and CDR2 SVGAGI. Trimming shortened V by 5 bases and J by 8 bases, and 21 bases separated the two germline ends. This CDR3 reads CASSSRNGGARGYTF. In DNA, the CDR3 is TGTGCCAGCAGTAGCCGCAACGGAGGGGCGCGAGGCTACACCTTC.

The genes are TRBV5-6 and TRBJ2-3, with TRBD2 identical over 8 bases. CDR3 length: 13 residues. The ends lost 4 bases at V and 14 bases at J; junction bases unmatched: 12. The germline V gene has CDR1 SGHDT and CDR2 YYEEEE. The CDR3 sequence: CASSVNSGGRRYF. CDR3 sequence (DNA): TGTGCCAGCAGCGTAAACTCGGGGGGGCGAAGGTATTTT.

In DNA, the CDR3 is TGCGCCAGCAGCCCCACCCAGCGGGGGGGGGAGGATGAGCAGTTCTTC. Amino acid sequence: CASSPTQRGGEDEQFF. The V gene is TRBV4-3, the J gene TRBJ2-1; TRBD2 matches at 10 bases. The germline CDR1 and CDR2 sequences are LGHNA and YSLEER. The J segment lost 8 bases and the V segment lost 4 bases, leaving 11 bases of the junction unmatched. The CDR3 has 16 amino acids.

This chain connects TRBV2 to TRBJ2-2, with D maybe TRBD2 (5 bases). Deletions cut 6 bases from V and 6 bases from J, with 17 bases between. This CDR3 spans 15 amino acids. Per germline, CDR1 SNHLY and CDR2 FYNNEI. CDR3 sequence (DNA): TGTGCCAGCAGAGCATTACTAGTTTCGGCCGGGGAGCTGTTTTTT. This sequence encodes CASRALLVSAGELFF.